This T cell receptor beta chain was captured by sequencing in a study of graft-versus-host responses after intestinal transplantation. The CDR3 consists of 13 residues. In germline, CDR1 is SGHDT, CDR2 YYEEEE. Trimming cost V 1 base and J 5 bases, with 10 bases left between them. The table came from immunoSEQ multiplex PCR; TCRdb's copy has only in-frame clones and leaves some out. In the table there are tens of thousands of clones, around 94% of which are singletons. This chain connects TRBV5-6 to TRBJ2-7, with unresolved D. This TCR was sampled from a human patient who received an intestinal transplant, so some T cells may come from the graft donor. The material was PBMCs, obtained 156 days after intestinal transplant. The CDR3 here is CASSLLGGNEQYF. The CDR3 DNA sequence: TGTGCCAGCAGCTTGTTGGGCGGCAACGAGCAGTACTTC.